Following are 22 T cell receptor beta chains from one sample sequenced in a study of T cell responses to AZD1222 COVID-19 vaccine. Assay used: immunoSEQ multiplex PCR; TCRdb lists only in-frame clones, some missing. The profile shows 130,000 or so clones, 93% of them singletons. The starting material was peripheral blood, obtained on day 0 of AZD1222 vaccination. These receptors were obtained from an adult in good health.

J is TRBJ1-5 and V is TRBV4-3, with 9 bases aligning to TRBD1. J was trimmed by 5 bases and V by 4 bases; bases with no gene match: 6. There are 15 residues in the CDR3. Germline V gene lookup returns CDR1 LGHNA and CDR2 YSLEER. The CDR3 nucleotides are TGCGCCAGCAGCCGAGACACAGGGGGCCATCAGCCCCAGCATTTT. The encoded protein is CASSRDTGGHQPQHF.

This clone was detected a few times. J is TRBJ1-6 and V is TRBV28; no firm D call. V was pared by 10 bases and J by 7 bases, with 17 bases between. This CDR3 spans 14 amino acids. Germline lookup yields CDR1 MDHEN and CDR2 SYDVKM. The CDR3 spells CATTPLGRNSPLHF. For the CDR3, the DNA is TGTGCCACTACTCCCCTTGGTCGGAATTCACCCCTCCACTTT.

The V call is TRBV9, the J call TRBJ2-1; the D is unclear. This CDR3 comprises 13 residues. Germline CDR1 is SGDLS and CDR2 is YYNGEE. V gave up 7 bases and J gave up 4 bases, with 12 bases separating them. CDR3 sequence (DNA): TGTGCCAGCTCGCCGAACTCGTACAATGAGCAGTTCTTC. Encoded protein: CASSPNSYNEQFF. The complete variable domain, with remaining parts taken from reference TRBV9 and TRBJ2-1, reads DSGVTQTPKHLITATGQRVTLRCSPRSGDLSVYWYQQSLDQGLQFLIQYYNGEERAKGNILERFSAQQFPDLHSELNLSSLELGDSALYFCASSPNSYNEQFFGPGTRLTVL.

The rearrangement links TRBV3-1 (or the pseudogene TRBV3-2) to TRBJ2-1; the D gene could be TRBD1 or TRBD2 (5 bases each). Germline values: CDR1 LGHDT, CDR2 YNNKEL (reference sequence). The V and J ends lost 6 bases and 6 bases respectively, with 9 bases between them. The length of the CDR3 is 12 residues. DNA of the CDR3: TGTGCCAGCAGGACTGGGGGCAATGAGCAGTTCTTC. It yields the protein CASRTGGNEQFF.

The chain carries TRBV11-2 and TRBJ2-1, with 13 bases fitting TRBD2. The V segment lost 5 bases and the J segment 6 bases; nucleotides outside the gene matches: 13. Germline loops: CDR1 SGHAT, CDR2 FQNNGV. The CDR3 is 18 amino acids. DNA for the CDR3: TGTGCCAGCAGCCCCCGGACTAGCGGGAGTGTAGTAGGCAATGAGCAGTTCTTC. Protein: CASSPRTSGSVVGNEQFF.

This chain links TRBV4-1 with TRBJ2-5, with 10 bases that match TRBD2. Germline CDR1 and CDR2: MGHRA and YSYEKL. V was clipped by 4 bases and J by 4 bases; unmatched bases: 6. The CDR3 sequence is 15 residues long. The CDR3 DNA sequence: TGCGCCAGCAGCCCGGGGACTAGCGAACTAGAGACCCAGTACTTC. It yields the protein CASSPGTSELETQYF.

This clone was counted a few times. The rearrangement uses TRBV19 and TRBJ1-4, with D possibly TRBD1 on 6 matching bases. The CDR3 is made up of 14 amino acids. Between the trimmed V and J ends, which lost 1 base and 7 bases, there was a span of 10 bases. Germline V gene lookup returns CDR1 LNHDA and CDR2 SQIVND (reference sequence). DNA of the CDR3: TGTGCCAGTAGTATAGGTACCAGGGGTGAAAAACTGTTTTTT. Translating gives CASSIGTRGEKLFF. Filled out from reference TRBV19 and TRBJ1-4, the complete variable domain reads DGGITQSPKYLFRKEGQNVTLSCEQNLNHDAMYWYRQDPGQGLRLIYYSQIVNDFQKGDIAEGYSVSREKKESFPLTVTSAQKNPTAFYLCASSIGTRGEKLFFGSGTQLSVL.

This clone has just one count. The CDR3 spells CSGRVGEKLFF. For the CDR3, the DNA is TGCAGCGGGAGGGTTGGGGAAAAACTGTTTTTT. The V call is TRBV29-1, the J call TRBJ1-4; D remains ambiguous. Germline V gene lookup returns CDR1 SQVTM and CDR2 ANQGSEA. CDR3 length equals 11 residues. Trimming removed 7 bases at V and 8 bases at J, with 11 bases between.

The CDR3 loop reads CSASGTDNQPQHF. In nucleotides, the CDR3 is TGCAGTGCTAGTGGGACAGACAATCAGCCCCAGCATTTT. The chain carries TRBV20-1 and TRBJ1-5; TRBD1 agrees at 7 bases. In germline, CDR1 is DFQATT, CDR2 SNEGSKA (reference sequence). This CDR3 has 13 residues. Trimming took 3 bases from V and 3 from J; bases not matched to a gene: 2.

The genes are TRBV19 and TRBJ2-3; D is uncertain. The CDR3 totals 14 residues. V was pared by 5 bases and J by 0 bases, with 9 bases between. CDR1 and CDR2 (germline): LNHDA, SQIVND (reference sequence). The CDR3 nucleotides are TGTGCCAGTAGTCTCTACTTTAGCACAGATACGCAGTATTTT. This encodes CASSLYFSTDTQYF.

The chain recombines TRBV10-2 with TRBJ1-2; D remains ambiguous. The V and J ends lost 2 bases and 5 bases respectively, with 3 bases between them. CDR1 and CDR2 from the germline V gene are WSHSY and SAAADI. CDR3 length equals 11 residues. CDR3 residues: CASSEGYGYTF. The CDR3 DNA is TGCGCCAGCAGTGAGGGATATGGCTACACCTTC.

The gene calls are TRBV7-2 and TRBJ1-5; D is possibly TRBD1 (5 bases). Between the trimmed V and J ends, which lost 5 bases and 1 base, there was a span of 9 bases. This CDR3 contains 14 residues. Germline V gene data show CDR1 as SGHTA and CDR2 as FQGNSA. The CDR3 nucleotides are TGTGCCAGCAGCATGGGACGGAGCAATCAGCCCCAGCATTTT. It encodes CASSMGRSNQPQHF.

The chain carries TRBV7-6 and TRBJ2-3; the D is unclear. The germline gives CDR1 SGHVS, CDR2 FNYEAQ. The CDR3 is made up of 16 amino acids. V was clipped by 5 bases and J by 1 base, with 16 bases between them. The CDR3 is CASSPRGPYGTDTQYF. CDR3 DNA: TGTGCCAGCAGCCCGCGCGGACCCTACGGCACAGATACGCAGTATTTT.

This chain links TRBV25-1 with TRBJ1-3; D not resolved. Germline values: CDR1 MGHDK, CDR2 SYGVNS. The CDR3 is 14 amino acids. Trimming took 3 bases from V and 3 from J, leaving 9 bases between them. CDR3 protein: CASSEGLFGNTIYF. The CDR3 DNA sequence: TGTGCCAGCAGTGAGGGTCTTTTTGGAAACACCATATATTTT.

V and J are TRBV28 and TRBJ2-5; 7 nucleotides match TRBD2. CDR1 MDHEN and CDR2 SYDVKM come from the germline V gene. V was pared by 5 bases and J by 4 bases, with 7 bases of the junction left unmatched. This CDR3 spans 14 amino acids. CDR3 protein: CASSPSGNTETQYF. CDR3 sequence (DNA): TGTGCCAGCAGTCCAAGCGGGAATACAGAGACCCAGTACTTC.

The V and J genes are TRBV15 and TRBJ2-4, with 7 bases lining up with TRBD1. The CDR3 extends over 15 amino acids. The V gene end was trimmed by 0 bases and the J gene end by 2 bases; junction bases not matched to a gene: 1. Germline loops: CDR1 LNHNV, CDR2 YYDKDF (reference sequence). The CDR3 coding sequence is TGTGCCACCAGCAGAGATAGGGGGCCCAAAAACATTCAGTACTTC. Translated, it gives CATSRDRGPKNIQYF.

Written as DNA, the CDR3 is TGTGCCAGCAGCTCCCGGAGGGTAGGAAACACTGAAGCTTTCTTT. Translating it yields CASSSRRVGNTEAFF. The chain has TRBV7-9 and TRBJ1-1, with D unclear. Germline V gives CDR1 SEHNR, CDR2 FQNEAQ (reference sequence). There are 15 residues in the CDR3. Trimming cost V 4 bases and J 2 bases, with 14 bases left between them. Filled out from reference TRBV7-9 and TRBJ1-1, the complete variable domain reads DTGVSQNPRHKITKRGQNVTFRCDPISEHNRLYWYRQTLGQGPEFLTYFQNEAQLEKSRLLSDRFSAERPKGSFSTLEIQRTEQGDSAMYLCASSSRRVGNTEAFFGQGTRLTVV.

The V call is TRBV15, the J call TRBJ2-7; possibly TRBD2 for D (6 bases). CDR1 is LNHNV, CDR2 YYDKDF, per germline (reference sequence). V shed 0 bases and J shed 4 bases, with 13 bases lying between them. The CDR3 has 15 amino acids. The CDR3 DNA reads as TGTGCCACCAGCAGAGATCCGGGGGTAACGTACGAGCAGTACTTC. Protein product: CATSRDPGVTYEQYF. Together with reference TRBV15 and TRBJ2-7, the CDR3 gives the full variable domain: DAMVIQNPRYQVTQFGKPVTLSCSQTLNHNVMYWYQQKSSQAPKLLFHYYDKDFNNEADTPDNFQSRRPNTSFCFLDIRSPGLGDTAMYLCATSRDPGVTYEQYFGPGTRLTVT.

The CDR3 DNA sequence: TGTGCCAGCAGCGGTACAGGGTGGAATAATGAAAAACTGTTTTTT. As protein: CASSGTGWNNEKLFF. The gene calls are TRBV9 and TRBJ1-4; weak D call: TRBD1 (6 bases). The CDR3 totals 15 residues. Trimming stripped 3 bases from V and 4 bases from J, with 13 bases between. The germline CDR1 and CDR2 sequences are SGDLS and YYNGEE.

The CDR3 DNA reads TGTGCCAGCAGCCGGGACAGGGCCAATAATTCACCCCTCCACTTT. Encoded protein: CASSRDRANNSPLHF. The chain recombines TRBV5-8 with TRBJ1-6, with TRBD1 identical over 9 bases. This CDR3 contains 15 residues. From germline, CDR1 is SGHTS and CDR2 YDEGEE. Unmatched junction bases numbered 4, after V lost 4 bases and J lost 5 bases.

This clone was observed a single time. V usage is TRBV5-1 and J usage is TRBJ2-7; 9 bases match TRBD1. The V and J ends lost 4 bases and 5 bases, in that order; junction bases with no gene match: 7. CDR3 length: 14 amino acids. From germline, CDR1 is SGHRS and CDR2 YFSETQ. This CDR3 reads CASSGGQGLNEQYF. The CDR3 region has the DNA TGCGCCAGCAGCGGGGGACAGGGTTTGAACGAGCAGTACTTC.

This CDR3 reads CASSPRGGHFSNTIYF. CDR3 DNA sequence: TGTGCCAGCAGCCCCCGGGGGGGACACTTTTCAAACACCATATATTTT. The chain has TRBV28 and TRBJ1-3; D may be TRBD1 (6 bases). This CDR3 is built from 16 residues. V shed 6 bases and J shed 6 bases, with 21 bases lying between them. CDR1 MDHEN and CDR2 SYDVKM come from the germline V gene.